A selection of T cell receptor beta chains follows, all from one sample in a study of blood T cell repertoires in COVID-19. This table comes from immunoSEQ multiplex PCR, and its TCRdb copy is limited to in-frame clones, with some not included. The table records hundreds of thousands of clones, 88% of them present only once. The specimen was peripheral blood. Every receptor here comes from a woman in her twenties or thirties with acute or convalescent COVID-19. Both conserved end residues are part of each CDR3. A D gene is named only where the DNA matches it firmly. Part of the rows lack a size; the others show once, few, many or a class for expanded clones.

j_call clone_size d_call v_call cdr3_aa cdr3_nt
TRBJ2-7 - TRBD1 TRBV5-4 CASSSPPGGQALSYEQYF TGTGCCAGCAGCTCGCCCCCCGGCGGACAGGCCCTCTCCTACGAGCAGTACTTC
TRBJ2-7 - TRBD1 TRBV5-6 CASSLGASGQGSYEQYF TGTGCCAGCAGCTTGGGGGCTTCGGGACAGGGGTCCTACGAGCAGTACTTC
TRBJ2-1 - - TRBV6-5 CASSTKQGSNEQFF TGTGCCAGCAGTACCAAACAGGGATCCAATGAGCAGTTCTTC
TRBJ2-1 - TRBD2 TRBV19 CASTTSGREGNEQFF TGTGCCAGTACCACAAGCGGGAGGGAGGGCAATGAGCAGTTCTTC
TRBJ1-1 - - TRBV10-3 CAITPGEPDEAFF TGTGCCATCACCCCGGGGGAGCCCGATGAAGCTTTCTTT
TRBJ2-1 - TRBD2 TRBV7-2 CASSPRREYNEQFF TGTGCCAGCAGCCCCCGGCGGGAGTACAATGAGCAGTTCTTC
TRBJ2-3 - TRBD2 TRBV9 CASSVGQGLAGGSTQYF TGTGCCAGCAGCGTAGGCCAAGGACTAGCGGGAGGGTCTACGCAGTATTTT
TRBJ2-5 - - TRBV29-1 CSVAWLSRRETRYF TGCAGCGTTGCTTGGCTTTCAAGGAGGGAGACCCGGTACTTC
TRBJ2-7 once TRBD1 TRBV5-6 CASSPRQGPSYEQYF TGTGCCAGCAGCCCACGACAGGGTCCCTCCTACGAGCAGTACTTC
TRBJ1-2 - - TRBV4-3 CASSRIREVTYGYTF TGCGCCAGCAGCCGAATCCGGGAAGTTACCTATGGCTACACCTTC
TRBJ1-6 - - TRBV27 CASSLAGYNSPLHF TGTGCCAGCAGTCTTGCAGGGTACAATTCACCCCTCCACTTT
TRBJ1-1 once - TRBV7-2 CASTLGARTEAFF TGTGCCAGCACCTTGGGGGCTCGGACTGAAGCTTTCTTT
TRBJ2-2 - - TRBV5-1 CASSLILENTGELFF TGCGCCAGCAGCTTGATACTAGAGAACACCGGGGAGCTGTTTTTT
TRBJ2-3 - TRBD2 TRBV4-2 CASSQLLAGAGDTQYF TGTGCCAGCAGCCAGCTTCTAGCGGGGGCAGGGGATACGCAGTATTTT
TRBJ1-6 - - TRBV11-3 CASSLVLSGLNSPLHF TGTGCCAGCAGCTTAGTACTCTCGGGGTTGAATTCACCCCTCCACTTT
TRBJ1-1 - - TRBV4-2 CASSQEEEGMAEAFF TGTGCCAGCAGCCAAGAGGAGGAGGGGATGGCTGAAGCTTTCTTT
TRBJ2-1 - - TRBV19 CASSISSLEQFF TGTGCCAGTAGTATAAGTAGTCTTGAGCAGTTCTTC